Presented here are 24 T cell receptor beta chains from one specimen sequenced in a study of T cell changes during pregnancy in multiple sclerosis (dated by TCRdb to about 2019). Library construction relied on the immunoSEQ multiplex PCR assay. TCRdb mirrors the immuneACCESS table, restricted to in-frame sequences. Some clones are absent from its copies; in checked studies, under half trace to an unresolved V gene, and the reason for the others is unknown. This sample comprises approximately 70,000 clones, 90% to 95% of them detected only once. 1.1% to 1.5% of the sample is in the top ten clones. The sample was peripheral blood, taken in the second trimester of pregnancy. The source is a female donor in good health, enrolled as a control in a pregnancy study.

The genes are TRBV7-6 and TRBJ1-6; no clear D. The CDR3 is 13 amino acids. The germline V and J ends were trimmed by 1 base and 7 bases, with 5 bases remaining between them. The germline V gene has CDR1 SGHVS and CDR2 FNYEAQ. CDR3 sequence: CASSLGANSPLHF. In DNA form, the CDR3 reads TGTGCCAGCAGCTTAGGGGCAAATTCACCCCTCCACTTT.

The chain links TRBV7-3 to TRBJ1-2; 7 bases align to TRBD1. V gave up 2 bases and J gave up 7 bases; unmatched junction bases: 7. The CDR3 sequence is 14 residues long. Germline assignment: CDR1 SGHTA and CDR2 FQGTGA. Here the CDR3 reads CASSLSAGGSGYTF. The CDR3 nucleotides read TGTGCCAGCAGCTTATCGGCAGGGGGTAGTGGCTACACCTTC.

The chain combines TRBV9 with TRBJ2-5; 8 bases agree with TRBD2. V lost 0 bases to trimming and J lost 1 base; unmatched junction nucleotides: 5. Looked up from germline, CDR1 is SGDLS and CDR2 is YYNGEE. The CDR3 is made up of 16 amino acids. DNA for the CDR3: TGTGCCAGCAGCGTAGGGTCGGGGGGGCCCCAAGAGACCCAGTACTTC. Amino acids: CASSVGSGGPQETQYF.

The CDR3 bases are TGTGCCAGCAGATCCCAGACTAGCGGTCAGAATGAGCAGTTCTTC. Amino acid sequence: CASRSQTSGQNEQFF. The J gene is TRBJ2-1, the V gene TRBV6-6; the match to TRBD2 covers 9 bases. The CDR3 is 15 residues long. J was trimmed by 7 bases and V by 6 bases; bases with no gene match: 10. Germline assignment: CDR1 MNHNY and CDR2 SVGAGI (reference sequence).

The chain joins TRBV5-1 to TRBJ2-5, with a tentative D call TRBD1 (6 bases). The CDR3 runs 16 residues. Germline V gene lookup returns CDR1 SGHRS and CDR2 YFSETQ. Trimming stripped 0 bases from V and 0 bases from J, with 12 bases between. The CDR3 DNA reads as TGCGCCAGCAGCTTGGCGGGTACAGGGTACCAAGAGACCCAGTACTTC. Its translation: CASSLAGTGYQETQYF.

With regard to this clone: One end of the junction varies from germline; a read error may be responsible. The chain uses TRBV27 and TRBJ1-4; unclear D gene. Germline assignment: CDR1 MNHEY and CDR2 SMNVEV (reference sequence). CDR3 length: 14 amino acids. The CDR3 region has the DNA TGTGCCAGCAGATTATCTGGAGCTAATGAAAAACTGTTTTTT. Residues: CASRLSGANEKLFF.

The rearrangement uses TRBV4-2 and TRBJ2-5, with 15 bases that match TRBD2. The trim removed 1 base at V and 2 bases at J, leaving 5 bases unmatched. The CDR3 runs to 18 residues. Germline lookup yields CDR1 LGHNA and CDR2 YNFKEQ. The CDR3 protein is CASSQGGLAGGQQETQYF. CDR3 nucleotide sequence: TGTGCCAGCAGCCAAGGTGGACTAGCGGGGGGGCAGCAAGAGACCCAGTACTTC.

The chain carries TRBV7-3 and TRBJ2-1, with D possibly TRBD2 on 5 matching bases. V lost 1 base, J lost 0 bases, and 7 bases lay in between. The CDR3 is 15 amino acids. Germline lookup yields CDR1 SGHTA and CDR2 FQGTGA. The CDR3 DNA sequence: TGTGCCAGCAGCTTAAGTGGGAGCTCCTACAATGAGCAGTTCTTC. Protein sequence: CASSLSGSSYNEQFF.

The gene calls are TRBV6-1 and TRBJ1-3, with unresolved D. The CDR3 length is 14 residues. V lost 0 bases to trimming and J lost 3 bases, with 6 bases between them. Per the germline V gene, CDR1 is MNHNS and CDR2 is SASEGT. CDR3 nucleotide sequence: TGTGCCAGCAGTGAAGCGAGCGGTGGAAACACCATATATTTT. Translating it yields CASSEASGGNTIYF.

The chain joins TRBV5-4 to TRBJ2-3; D perhaps matches TRBD1 (5 bases). Germline CDR1 reads SGHNT; CDR2 reads YYREEE (reference sequence). V lost 4 bases to trimming and J lost 4 bases, with 10 bases between them. CDR3 length: 13 amino acids. The CDR3 loop reads CASSPQGSDTQYF. Here the CDR3 DNA reads TGTGCCAGCAGCCCCCAGGGATCAGATACGCAGTATTTT.

The V gene is TRBV5-6, the J gene TRBJ2-1; the D is unclear. This CDR3 is built from 15 residues. Trimming pared 2 bases from V and 7 bases from J, leaving 16 bases between. CDR1 SGHDT and CDR2 YYEEEE come from the germline V gene. The CDR3 DNA reads TGTGCCAGCAGCTTCTACACCCCCGGAGAGAATGAGCAGTTCTTC. Protein sequence: CASSFYTPGENEQFF.

This chain connects TRBV6-1 to TRBJ1-1; D is unresolved. V was pared by 9 bases and J by 1 base, with 12 bases between. Germline loops: CDR1 MNHNS, CDR2 SASEGT. There are 13 residues in the CDR3. The CDR3 spells CASKRGENTEAFF. In DNA form, the CDR3 reads TGTGCCAGTAAACGGGGTGAGAACACTGAAGCTTTCTTT.

This chain connects TRBV6-6 to TRBJ1-1; D may be TRBD1 (6 bases). V shed 4 bases and J shed 1 base, with 13 bases lying between them. This CDR3 has 15 amino acids. The germline CDR1 and CDR2 sequences are MNHNY and SVGAGI (reference sequence). CDR3 in amino acids: CASSFVDRRNTEAFF. CDR3 sequence (DNA): TGTGCCAGCAGTTTTGTTGACAGGAGGAACACTGAAGCTTTCTTT.

This CDR3 is CASSVGDGVTTGELFF. The DNA for the CDR3 is TGTGCCAGCAGCGTAGGCGACGGGGTTACCACCGGGGAGCTGTTTTTT. The gene calls are TRBV9 and TRBJ2-2; maybe TRBD2 (5 bases). Germline values: CDR1 SGDLS, CDR2 YYNGEE. Trimming removed 0 bases from V and 4 bases from J, with 13 bases in between. The CDR3 has 16 residues.

The chain carries TRBV15 and TRBJ1-5; D uncertain. The CDR3 consists of 12 residues. Trimming left V 3 bases short and J 4 bases short, with 4 bases between. CDR1 LNHNV and CDR2 YYDKDF come from the germline V gene (reference sequence). DNA for the CDR3: TGTGCCACCAGCAGCTCGAATCAGCCCCAGCATTTT. Protein product: CATSSSNQPQHF.

This clone was recorded a few times. For the CDR3, the DNA is TGTGCCAGCAGTTCAGGGGGGACTGAAGCTTTCTTT. It is translated as CASSSGGTEAFF. The gene calls are TRBV28 and TRBJ1-1; TRBD1 matches at 7 bases. Losses at the gene ends were 4 bases for V and 5 bases for J; bases not matched to a gene: 1. CDR3 size: 12 residues. The germline CDR1 and CDR2 sequences are MDHEN and SYDVKM.

V is TRBV6-5 and J is TRBJ2-1, with 13 bases identical to TRBD2. This CDR3 spans 15 amino acids. V dropped 4 bases and J dropped 3; count of bases not matched to a gene: 0. CDR1 and CDR2 (germline): MNHEY, SVGAGI. CDR3 DNA sequence: TGTGCCAGCAGTTGGACTAGCGGGAGCTACAATGAGCAGTTCTTC. This gives the protein CASSWTSGSYNEQFF.

This chain joins TRBV27 and TRBJ2-1, with 8 bases aligning to TRBD1. The V segment lost 4 bases and the J segment 2 bases; nucleotides outside the gene matches: 10. The germline gives CDR1 MNHEY, CDR2 SMNVEV (reference sequence). The CDR3 sequence is 17 residues long. The DNA of the CDR3 is TGTGCCAGCAGTTCGCACCGGGACAGGTCAACCTACAATGAGCAGTTCTTC. Translating gives CASSSHRDRSTYNEQFF.

The chain combines TRBV14 with TRBJ1-3; D unresolved. The CDR3 has 15 residues. With 5 bases removed from V and 0 bases from J, the gap between germline ends came to 11 bases. Germline values: CDR1 SGHDN, CDR2 FVKESK. CDR3 DNA sequence: TGTGCCAGCAGCGAAAGTGCGGTCTCTGGAAACACCATATATTTT. Residues: CASSESAVSGNTIYF.

This clone has only one observation. The chain couples TRBV4-1 to TRBJ2-1; D gene uncertain. CDR1 and CDR2 (germline): MGHRA, YSYEKL. V dropped 0 bases and J dropped 10 bases, with 10 bases sitting between them. The CDR3 contains 13 residues. The CDR3 protein is CASSQDGAPEQFF. CDR3 coding DNA: TGCGCCAGCAGCCAAGACGGAGCCCCCGAGCAGTTCTTC.

The J gene is TRBJ1-2, the V gene TRBV7-3; D possibly corresponds to TRBD1 (5 bases). V was shortened by 5 bases and J by 6 bases, with 16 bases between the two germline ends. The CDR3 is 14 amino acids. The germline CDR1 and CDR2 sequences are SGHTA and FQGTGA. In nucleotides, the CDR3 is TGTGCCAGCAGCCTCAGGGTAGAGGATCATGGCTACACCTTC. It specifies CASSLRVEDHGYTF.

The V and J genes are TRBV5-6 and TRBJ2-7, with a tentative D call TRBD2 (6 bases). Between the trimmed V and J ends, which lost 4 bases and 4 bases, there was a span of 12 bases. The germline V gene has CDR1 SGHDT and CDR2 YYEEEE. The CDR3 spans 13 residues. This chain's CDR3 is CASSPQLAYEQYF. CDR3 coding DNA: TGTGCCAGCAGCCCCCAACTAGCATACGAGCAGTACTTC.

V is TRBV29-1 and J is TRBJ2-2; 8 bases align to TRBD1. The CDR3 contains 18 residues. With 4 bases clipped from V and 1 base from J, the junction kept 14 bases outside the gene matches. Germline V lookup: CDR1 SQVTM, CDR2 ANQGSEA. Here the CDR3 reads CSVGTWTGRMMNTGELFF. CDR3 nucleotide sequence: TGCAGCGTTGGGACCTGGACAGGGCGGATGATGAACACCGGGGAGCTGTTTTTT.

This CDR3 is CASSLTKSVQPQHF. Written as DNA, the CDR3 is TGTGCCAGCAGCTTAACTAAGTCGGTTCAGCCCCAGCATTTT. This chain uses TRBV7-9 with TRBJ1-5; D is unresolved. The CDR3 is made up of 14 amino acids. V was trimmed by 2 bases and J by 6 bases, leaving 11 bases between them. Germline CDR1 is SEHNR and CDR2 is FQNEAQ (reference sequence).